This T cell receptor beta chain stems from a study of shared clonotypes between healthy human individuals. Some clones are missing from TCRdb's copy, which holds only in-frame ones; the method was immunoSEQ multiplex PCR. Found here are over 2,000,000 clones, around 95% of them singletons; the top ten hold approximately 1.7%. As defined, naive CD8 cells were CD45RO-negative and positively selected for CCR7, with terminally differentiated effector memory CD45RA+ cells excluded. Turning to this clone: The antigen is undetermined.

CDR3 length: 17 residues. V lost 4 bases and J lost 2, with 18 bases in between. CDR1 SGHDT and CDR2 YYEEEE come from the germline V gene. Study-wide results and limits: Rarefaction analysis demonstrated incomplete sorted-subset sequencing notwithstanding large depth. Sequencing depth was a factor that was expected to affect clonotype sharing among donors. The sampled material consisted only of blood, and tissue repertoires are likely to differ.

The sample taken for sequencing was naive CD8+ T cells from PBMCs. This sequence joins TRBV5-6 and TRBJ1-4, with D maybe TRBD1 (6 bases). The TCR was taken from a man aged 18 to 30 in good health. Some clones in this sample may be carry-over from other donors' samples. Here the CDR3 DNA reads TGTGCCAGCAGCCCCTGGGGCCGGGGGGCCACTAATGAAAAACTGTTTTTT. Its translation is CASSPWGRGATNEKLFF. The full variable domain, completed using reference TRBV5-6 and TRBJ1-4, is DAGVTQSPTHLIKTRGQQVTLRCSPKSGHDTVSWYQQALGQGPQFIFQYYEEEERQRGNFPDRFSGHQFPNYSSELNVNALLLGDSALYLCASSPWGRGATNEKLFFGSGTQLSVL.